One and the same sample provided the 2 T cell receptor beta chains below, sequenced in a study of identical twins. Each CDR3 protein is one row after TCRdb ran MiXCR on the 5' RACE reads. The table lists 600,000 to 850,000 distinct CDR3 sequences, 15% to 20% of them singletons. The data also belong to a second study, concerning T cells expressing NK-cell markers.

Sequencing used PBMCs. The receptors shown here come from a woman between 18 and 30 years old in good health.

This clonotype has just a few counts. V is TRBV7-2 and J is TRBJ1-2; maybe TRBD1 (5 bases). The CDR3 sequence is 16 residues long. Germline-derived CDR1 and CDR2 are SGHTA and FQGNSA. The germline V and J ends were trimmed by 1 base and 0 bases, with 12 bases remaining between them. The DNA for the CDR3 is TGTGCCAGCAGCTTAGGCGGGACGGCGGCTAACTATGGCTACACCTTC. It yields the protein CASSLGGTAANYGYTF.

The chain combines TRBV27 with TRBJ2-7, with a tentative D call TRBD2 (6 bases). Germline V gene sequence: CDR1 MNHEY, CDR2 SMNVEV (reference sequence). This CDR3 spans 15 amino acids. Trimming stripped 3 bases from V and 6 bases from J, with 18 bases between. The CDR3 sequence is CASSLRGSSPFEQYF. Written as DNA, the CDR3 is TGTGCCAGCAGTTTGCGGGGCTCCTCTCCTTTCGAGCAGTACTTC.